Shown below are 32 T cell receptor beta chains from a single sample sequenced in a study of T cells after posttransplantation cyclophosphamide. TCRdb's table, derived via immunoSEQ multiplex PCR, lists solely in-frame clones and lacks some. The table records approximately 15,000 clones, around 94% of them present only once. Cells defined as naive were viable CD3+CD4+ or CD3+CD8+ and CCR7+CD45RA+CD45RO-CD95-CD27+CD28+. The sequenced sample consisted of naive CD4+ T cells sorted from blood. These receptors originate from a woman aged 45-65 years in good health and a related stem cell transplant donor.

The rearrangement links TRBV7-9 to TRBJ1-4; D is possibly TRBD1 (5 bases). Trimming left V 7 bases short and J 0 bases short, with 15 bases between. CDR1 SEHNR and CDR2 FQNEAQ come from the germline V gene (reference sequence). The CDR3 extends over 16 amino acids. The CDR3 loop reads CASIQDTFATNEKLFF. In DNA, the CDR3 is TGTGCCAGCATCCAGGACACCTTTGCAACTAATGAAAAACTGTTTTTT.

V gene TRBV5-1 combines with J gene TRBJ2-3; 14 bases agree with TRBD2. In germline, CDR1 is SGHRS, CDR2 YFSETQ. V lost 2 bases, J lost 5 bases, and 7 bases stayed unmatched. This CDR3 has 17 amino acids. The CDR3 coding sequence is TGCGCCAGCAGCTTACTGACTAGCGGGAGGGCCAAAGATACGCAGTATTTT. It codes for CASSLLTSGRAKDTQYF.

The chain employs TRBV5-1 and TRBJ1-1, with 8 bases identical to TRBD1. The J segment lost 12 bases and the V segment lost 0 bases, leaving 10 bases of the junction unmatched. This CDR3 has 14 residues. Germline V gene lookup returns CDR1 SGHRS and CDR2 YFSETQ. In DNA form, the CDR3 reads TGCGCCAGCAGCTTGGCGGGACAGGATATGTTAACTTTCTTT. As protein: CASSLAGQDMLTFF.

This sequence joins TRBV5-1 and TRBJ1-1; no clear D. The CDR3 runs to 13 residues. The V gene lost 5 bases and the J gene lost 0 bases, with 8 bases spanning the gap. Germline V gene lookup returns CDR1 SGHRS and CDR2 YFSETQ. The CDR3 spells CASSVGLNTEAFF. Here the CDR3 DNA reads TGCGCCAGCAGTGTCGGTTTGAACACTGAAGCTTTCTTT. The variable domain in full, with the rest retrieved from reference TRBV5-1 and TRBJ1-1, is KAGVTQTPRYLIKTRGQQVTLSCSPISGHRSVSWYQQTPGQGLQFLFEYFSETQRNKGNFPGRFSGRQFSNSRSEMNVSTLELGDSALYLCASSVGLNTEAFFGQGTRLTVV.

The rearrangement joins TRBV5-1 to TRBJ1-4; the D is unclear. V was shortened by 5 bases and J by 8 bases, with 7 bases between the two germline ends. Germline-derived CDR1 and CDR2 are SGHRS and YFSETQ. The length of the CDR3 is 11 residues. The CDR3 sequence: CASRKQEKLFF. The CDR3 region has the DNA TGCGCCAGCAGGAAACAGGAAAAACTGTTTTTT.

This sequence joins TRBV4-1 and TRBJ2-2; no definite D call. The V end was cut by 3 bases, the J end by 4 bases, with 9 bases between. Germline V gene sequence: CDR1 MGHRA, CDR2 YSYEKL. CDR3 length equals 14 residues. The CDR3 DNA reads as TGCGCCAGCAGCCACCCAGTCACCACCGGGGAGCTGTTTTTT. Amino acids: CASSHPVTTGELFF.

This clone was seen a single time. The gene calls are TRBV30 and TRBJ1-1; 8 bases line up with TRBD1. V shed 5 bases, J shed 5 bases, and the junction held 4 bases outside the gene matches. The CDR3 contains 12 residues. Germline CDR1 GTSNPN, CDR2 SVGIG (reference sequence). In DNA form, the CDR3 reads TGTGCCTGGGGCAGGGGGCGGACTGAAGCTTTCTTT. It translates to CAWGRGRTEAFF.

This chain uses TRBV19 with TRBJ2-1, with no clear D. This CDR3 comprises 15 residues. The V end was cut by 5 bases, the J end by 7 bases, with 18 bases between. Germline CDR1 LNHDA, CDR2 SQIVND (reference sequence). CDR3 coding DNA: TGTGCCAGTAGTCCGCCCCGTTCCCTATTGAATGAGCAGTTCTTC. Its translation is CASSPPRSLLNEQFF.

The chain links TRBV7-9 to TRBJ1-3; the D gene is possibly TRBD1 (5 bases). The CDR3 spans 15 residues. V gave up 1 base and J gave up 0 bases, with 7 bases separating them. The germline CDR1 and CDR2 sequences are SEHNR and FQNEAQ (reference sequence). CDR3 sequence (DNA): TGTGCCAGCAGCTTAGGACAGTTCTCTGGAAACACCATATATTTT. Translating it yields CASSLGQFSGNTIYF.

The rearrangement links TRBV5-1 to TRBJ2-7, with 14 positions matching TRBD2. V was clipped by 2 bases and J by 1 base; unmatched bases: 2. Per germline, CDR1 SGHRS and CDR2 YFSETQ. There are 16 residues in the CDR3. The CDR3 loop is CASSFGTSGSSYEQYF. The CDR3 DNA reads as TGCGCCAGCAGCTTCGGGACTAGCGGGAGTTCCTACGAGCAGTACTTC.

The CDR3 DNA reads TGTGCCAGCAGCGCCCGAACAGGGGGTGTTAACGAGCAGTACTTC. The encoded protein is CASSARTGGVNEQYF. The chain joins TRBV9 to TRBJ2-7, with 8 positions matching TRBD1. V dropped 3 bases and J dropped 5; count of bases not matched to a gene: 10. This CDR3 contains 15 residues. Germline V gene sequence: CDR1 SGDLS, CDR2 YYNGEE.

J is TRBJ1-1 and V is TRBV19, with no clear D. The CDR3 consists of 10 residues. Trimming left V 9 bases short and J 6 bases short, with 8 bases between. CDR1 is LNHDA and CDR2 is SQIVND in the germline V gene (reference sequence). The CDR3: CASGSPEAFF. CDR3 bases: TGTGCCAGCGGGTCGCCTGAAGCTTTCTTT. Combining the CDR3 with reference TRBV19 and TRBJ1-1 gives the whole variable domain DGGITQSPKYLFRKEGQNVTLSCEQNLNHDAMYWYRQDPGQGLRLIYYSQIVNDFQKGDIAEGYSVSREKKESFPLTVTSAQKNPTAFYLCASGSPEAFFGQGTRLTVV.

This chain joins TRBV27 and TRBJ1-4, with D perhaps matching TRBD1 (5 bases). Germline CDR1 and CDR2: MNHEY and SMNVEV (reference sequence). This CDR3 has 15 residues. V shed 10 bases and J shed 7 bases, with 22 bases lying between them. CDR3 nucleotide sequence: TGTGCCACCGTGCGGGGGAATTCAGTTTGTGAAAAACTGTTTTTT. Translation gives CATVRGNSVCEKLFF. The variable domain in full, completed from reference TRBV27 and TRBJ1-4, reads EAQVTQNPRYLITVTGKKLTVTCSQNMNHEYMSWYRQDPGLGLRQIYYSMNVEVTDKGDVPEGYKVSRKEKRNFPLILESPSPNQTSLYFCATVRGNSVCEKLFFGSGTQLSVL.

DNA of the CDR3: TGTGCCATCAAACAGGCAACCCACACTGAAGCTTTCTTT. Translated: CAIKQATHTEAFF. The chain carries TRBV10-3 and TRBJ1-1; maybe TRBD1 (5 bases). This CDR3 region has 13 residues. From germline, CDR1 is ENHRY and CDR2 SYGVKD. The V gene lost 7 bases and the J gene lost 3 bases, with 12 bases spanning the gap.

This sequence joins TRBV29-1 and TRBJ1-1; D remains unclear. CDR1 is SQVTM, CDR2 ANQGSEA, per germline. The CDR3 runs 14 residues. Trimming stripped 1 base from V and 0 bases from J, with 9 bases between. The DNA of the CDR3 is TGCAGCGTTGAAGGGGCGGGAATGAACACTGAAGCTTTCTTT. As protein: CSVEGAGMNTEAFF.

The chain uses TRBV6-1 and TRBJ2-3; TRBD1 aligns across 8 bases. This CDR3 comprises 15 residues. The V and J ends lost 3 bases and 1 base, in that order; junction bases with no gene match: 3. Germline CDR1 and CDR2: MNHNS and SASEGT. The CDR3 reads CASSDPGQGTDTQYF. DNA of the CDR3: TGTGCCAGCAGTGACCCGGGACAGGGCACAGATACGCAGTATTTT.

The rearrangement joins TRBV7-6 to TRBJ2-2; D uncertain. V lost 5 bases, J lost 7 bases, and 11 bases lay in between. CDR1 and CDR2 from the germline V gene are SGHVS and FNYEAQ. The CDR3 sequence is 13 residues long. The CDR3 nucleotides read TGTGCCAGCAGCGAGACAACCGGCGGGGAGCTGTTTTTT. Its protein product is CASSETTGGELFF.

J is TRBJ2-2 and V is TRBV7-9; D might be TRBD2 (5 bases). Looked up from germline, CDR1 is SEHNR and CDR2 is FQNEAQ (reference sequence). Trimming left V 2 bases short and J 0 bases short, with 13 bases between. The CDR3 has 17 amino acids. The CDR3 protein is CASSLIRGGPNTGELFF. In nucleotides, the CDR3 is TGTGCCAGCAGCTTAATTCGCGGAGGCCCGAACACCGGGGAGCTGTTTTTT.

V and J are TRBV7-2 and TRBJ2-5; TRBD1 is a possible D gene (6 bases). Per germline, CDR1 SGHTA and CDR2 FQGNSA. The CDR3 is made up of 13 amino acids. With 3 bases removed from V and 7 bases from J, the gap between germline ends came to 12 bases. In DNA form, the CDR3 reads TGTGCCAGCAGCTTGACAGGCCTGGGGACCCAGTACTTC. Translation: CASSLTGLGTQYF. The full variable domain, in which reference TRBV7-2 and TRBJ2-5 provide the parts outside the CDR3, is GAGVSQSPSNKVTEKGKDVELRCDPISGHTALYWYRQSLGQGLEFLIYFQGNSAPDKSGLPSDRFSAERTGGSVSTLTIQRTQQEDSAVYLCASSLTGLGTQYFGPGTRLLVL.

V gene TRBV11-3 combines with J gene TRBJ2-5; D call uncertain. Germline V lookup: CDR1 SGHNT, CDR2 YENEEA. This CDR3 has 15 amino acids. The V end lost 0 bases, the J end lost 2 bases, and 10 bases lay between the germline ends. CDR3 in DNA: TGTGCCAGCAGCTTAGATGGCGGAAGGCAAGAGACCCAGTACTTC. Protein: CASSLDGGRQETQYF.

The chain has TRBV4-1 and TRBJ2-2; the match to TRBD2 covers 12 bases. Trimming removed 4 bases from V and 4 bases from J; junction bases left unmatched: 4. Germline values: CDR1 MGHRA, CDR2 YSYEKL. The CDR3 consists of 16 residues. CDR3 protein: CASSPRLAGVTGELFF. CDR3 DNA: TGCGCCAGCAGCCCACGACTAGCGGGAGTCACCGGGGAGCTGTTTTTT.

The gene calls are TRBV27 and TRBJ2-1; 11 bases line up with TRBD2. The CDR3 loop spans 17 amino acids. J was trimmed by 5 bases and V by 0 bases; bases with no gene match: 6. The germline CDR1 and CDR2 sequences are MNHEY and SMNVEV (reference sequence). As DNA, the CDR3 is TGTGCCAGCAGTTTATCCCGTAGCGGGAGGGCCGACAATGAGCAGTTCTTC. Amino acids: CASSLSRSGRADNEQFF.

The chain carries TRBV18 and TRBJ2-2; D remains unclear. V lost 3 bases, J lost 2 bases, and 10 bases lay in between. The CDR3 covers 15 residues. The germline V gene has CDR1 KGHSH and CDR2 LQKENI. DNA for the CDR3: TGTGCCAGCTCACCGGCGGAGACTAACACCGGGGAGCTGTTTTTT. Its protein is CASSPAETNTGELFF.

The rearrangement joins TRBV7-9 to TRBJ2-7; a possible D gene is TRBD2 (7 bases). Germline V gene lookup returns CDR1 SEHNR and CDR2 FQNEAQ (reference sequence). V lost 4 bases, J lost 6 bases, and 19 bases lay in between. The CDR3 is made up of 15 amino acids. CDR3 in DNA: TGTGCCAGCAGCTCGGAGAAGGGGGGGGGATCCGAGCAGTACTTC. The encoded protein is CASSSEKGGGSEQYF.

CDR3 region: CASSPSTSGRYEQYF. In nucleotides, the CDR3 is TGTGCCAGCAGTCCCTCAACTAGCGGGAGGTACGAGCAGTACTTC. This chain links TRBV28 with TRBJ2-5; 12 bases line up with TRBD2. The J call could be wrong; TRBJ2-7 is a better fit for the DNA end. The germline gives CDR1 MDHEN, CDR2 SYDVKM. The CDR3 loop spans 15 amino acids.

This clone was picked up a small number of times. V usage is TRBV27 and J usage is TRBJ1-3; the D is unclear. The V and J ends lost 6 bases and 4 bases respectively, with 13 bases between them. Germline assignment: CDR1 MNHEY and CDR2 SMNVEV (reference sequence). The CDR3 length is 14 residues. The DNA for the CDR3 is TGTGCCAGCAGCCCTATAAACCCCGGAAACACCATATATTTT. The encoded protein is CASSPINPGNTIYF.

The rearrangement uses TRBV11-2 and TRBJ2-7; D is perhaps TRBD1 (5 bases). The CDR3 runs 15 residues. Germline values: CDR1 SGHAT, CDR2 FQNNGV. With 1 base removed from V and 3 bases from J, the gap between germline ends came to 13 bases. The CDR3 here is CASSLVAQGRYEQYF. The CDR3 nucleotides read TGTGCCAGCAGCTTAGTGGCCCAGGGCCGCTACGAGCAGTACTTC.

V gene TRBV18 combines with J gene TRBJ2-7; 10 bases agree with TRBD2. Germline values: CDR1 KGHSH, CDR2 LQKENI. This CDR3 has 14 residues. V lost 3 bases, J lost 3 bases, and 2 bases stayed unmatched. The chain's CDR3 is CASSPSGRNYEQYF. As DNA, the CDR3 is TGTGCCAGCTCACCTAGCGGGAGGAACTACGAGCAGTACTTC.

The V and J genes are TRBV4-1 and TRBJ2-3; 9 bases are shared with TRBD2. Trimming took 2 bases from V and 4 from J; bases not matched to a gene: 7. The CDR3 is 16 residues long. Germline V gene data show CDR1 as MGHRA and CDR2 as YSYEKL. In DNA form, the CDR3 reads TGCGCCAGCAGCCAATCTAGCGGGACTCGGTCAGATACGCAGTATTTT. Protein product: CASSQSSGTRSDTQYF.

The table lists this clone with a few counts. The chain recombines TRBV10-3 with TRBJ1-1, with TRBD1 matching over 7 bases. This CDR3 has 14 amino acids. Germline CDR1 and CDR2: ENHRY and SYGVKD. Trimming cost V 2 bases and J 2 bases; bases outside gene matches: 2. The CDR3 protein is CAISERQGNTEAFF. CDR3 nucleotide sequence: TGTGCCATCAGTGAGAGACAGGGAAACACTGAAGCTTTCTTT.

This rearrangement joins TRBV14 to TRBJ2-1, with D perhaps TRBD2 (5 bases). Germline V lookup: CDR1 SGHDN, CDR2 FVKESK. The CDR3 totals 14 residues. V was shortened by 3 bases and J by 10 bases, with 16 bases between the two germline ends. CDR3 bases: TGTGCCAGCAGCCACGGCGGGTGGCAAGGGGAGCAGTTCTTC. Amino acids: CASSHGGWQGEQFF.

This clone has only one observation. The CDR3, as DNA: TGTGCCAGTAGTATTAATCTTGGGGGGGGCACCGGGGAGCTGTTTTTT. Amino acids: CASSINLGGGTGELFF. This rearrangement joins TRBV19 to TRBJ2-2, with TRBD2 identical over 7 bases. V shed 3 bases and J 4 bases; nucleotides not matched to a gene: 8. Germline CDR1 and CDR2: LNHDA and SQIVND (reference sequence). This CDR3 contains 16 residues. The whole variable domain, remainder taken from reference TRBV19 and TRBJ2-2, is DGGITQSPKYLFRKEGQNVTLSCEQNLNHDAMYWYRQDPGQGLRLIYYSQIVNDFQKGDIAEGYSVSREKKESFPLTVTSAQKNPTAFYLCASSINLGGGTGELFFGEGSRLTVL.